These 19 T cell receptor beta chains originate from one sample sequenced in a study of shared clonotypes between healthy human individuals. Clones were read by immunoSEQ multiplex PCR, and TCRdb kept only the in-frame ones, dropping some. The table records around 95,000 clones, roughly 50% of them present only once. The sample comprised PBMCs. All receptors come from a woman between 35 and 50 years old in good health. Some clones in this sample may be carry-over from other donors' samples.

This clone was recorded a few times. The chain carries TRBV7-3 and TRBJ2-3, with a weak D call TRBD2 (5 bases). Trimming removed 5 bases from V and 2 bases from J, with 11 bases in between. The CDR3 covers 14 residues. Germline CDR1 is SGHTA and CDR2 is FQGTGA. DNA of the CDR3: TGTGCCAGCAGCAGCGGACGGATCACAGATACGCAGTATTTT. Residues: CASSSGRITDTQYF.

The rearrangement links TRBV6-6 to TRBJ1-2; TRBD1 is a possible D gene (5 bases). The CDR3 extends over 14 amino acids. With 5 bases removed from V and 1 base from J, the gap between germline ends came to 11 bases. The germline gives CDR1 MNHNY, CDR2 SVGAGI (reference sequence). The CDR3: CASSIQGLNYGYTF. The CDR3 coding sequence is TGTGCCAGCAGTATCCAGGGACTTAACTATGGCTACACCTTC.

This clone has just one count. The V gene is TRBV28, the J gene TRBJ2-7, with D unclear. Looked up from germline, CDR1 is MDHEN and CDR2 is SYDVKM. V was clipped by 2 bases and J by 1 base, with 3 bases between them. The CDR3 has 12 residues. This CDR3 is CASSLRSYEQYF. The CDR3 nucleotides are TGTGCCAGCAGTTTAAGGTCCTACGAGCAGTACTTC.

In regard to this clone: A far bigger clonotype differs at one base, so this is likely a read error. The chain employs TRBV9 and TRBJ1-4; D is perhaps TRBD1 (6 bases). The length of the CDR3 is 15 residues. The germline gives CDR1 SGDLS, CDR2 YYNGEE. The CDR3 region is CVSSPGTTTNEKLFF. The CDR3 coding sequence is TGTGTCAGCAGCCCGGGGACAACCACTAATGAAAAACTGTTTTTT.

This sequence joins TRBV19 and TRBJ1-1; no clear D. V lost 5 bases and J lost 1, with 17 bases in between. This CDR3 is 16 amino acids long. Germline V lookup: CDR1 LNHDA, CDR2 SQIVND (reference sequence). The CDR3 here is CASSSLESGWNTEAFF. DNA for the CDR3: TGTGCCAGTAGTTCGCTTGAGTCTGGTTGGAACACTGAAGCTTTCTTT.

There are many counts of this clone. V gene TRBV30 combines with J gene TRBJ1-2; possibly TRBD1 for D (6 bases). V lost 5 bases, J lost 4 bases, and 14 bases lay in between. The germline CDR1 and CDR2 sequences are GTSNPN and SVGIG (reference sequence). The CDR3 runs to 13 residues. The DNA for the CDR3 is TGTGCCTGGGCGGGACACTGGGTCTATGGCTACACCTTC. It yields the protein CAWAGHWVYGYTF.

V and J are TRBV29-1 and TRBJ2-3; D tentatively reads TRBD1 or TRBD2 (5 bases each). This CDR3 region has 16 residues. Trimming pared 6 bases from V and 1 base from J, leaving 20 bases between. Per germline, CDR1 SQVTM and CDR2 ANQGSEA. CDR3 nucleotides: TGCAGCGTGGCCGGGACGGAGAAGTCTGGCACAGATACGCAGTATTTT. This codes for CSVAGTEKSGTDTQYF.

As for this clone: With a far larger clone one base away, a read error is the likely cause. The sample carries other DNA sequences with the same CDR3. The chain combines TRBV30 with TRBJ2-7; tentatively, D is TRBD1 or TRBD2 (7 bases each). Per germline, CDR1 GTSNPN and CDR2 SVGIG (reference sequence). Trimming shortened V by 0 bases and J by 4 bases, and 13 bases separated the two germline ends. CDR3 length equals 14 residues. CDR3 nucleotide sequence: TGTGCCTGGAGTGTACCAGGGGGAGGGTACGAGCAGTACTTC. This codes for CAWSVPGGGYEQYF.

This chain joins TRBV11-2 and TRBJ2-7; 7 nucleotides agree with TRBD1. V gave up 1 base and J gave up 2 bases; unmatched junction bases: 5. The CDR3 length is 15 residues. Germline CDR1 SGHAT, CDR2 FQNNGV. CDR3 region: CASSLGQGNPYEQYF. The CDR3 nucleotides are TGTGCCAGCAGCTTAGGACAGGGTAACCCCTACGAGCAGTACTTC.

The chain recombines TRBV11-2 with TRBJ2-3; D gene ambiguous. Germline V gene lookup returns CDR1 SGHAT and CDR2 FQNNGV. There are 15 residues in the CDR3. The ends were cut back, 8 bases at V and 0 bases at J, with 15 bases in the middle. DNA for the CDR3: TGTGCCAGCGGCCCGGGTGCAGGTAGCACAGATACGCAGTATTTT. This gives the protein CASGPGAGSTDTQYF.

The V and J genes are TRBV5-4 and TRBJ1-5; possible D gene TRBD1, 6 bases. The CDR3 runs 15 residues. Germline V lookup: CDR1 SGHNT, CDR2 YYREEE (reference sequence). Trimming took 1 base from V and 4 from J, leaving 12 bases between them. CDR3 loop: CASSLNLGANQPQHF. CDR3 nucleotide sequence: TGTGCCAGCAGCTTGAATTTGGGGGCTAATCAGCCCCAGCATTTT.

The V and J genes are TRBV7-2 and TRBJ1-4; perhaps TRBD1 as D (6 bases). V was shortened by 1 base and J by 14 bases, with 11 bases between the two germline ends. This CDR3 has 12 amino acids. Germline V gene lookup returns CDR1 SGHTA and CDR2 FQGNSA. The CDR3 is CASSLVGGVLFF. The CDR3 bases are TGTGCCAGCAGCTTAGTAGGGGGAGTTCTGTTTTTT.

This clone has only one observation. The chain combines TRBV7-9 with TRBJ1-5, with D maybe TRBD1 (5 bases). V was shortened by 5 bases and J by 3 bases, with 17 bases between the two germline ends. Germline V lookup: CDR1 SEHNR, CDR2 FQNEAQ (reference sequence). The CDR3 is 16 residues long. The CDR3 reads CASSPHGGGNNQPQHF. In DNA, the CDR3 is TGTGCCAGCAGCCCTCATGGGGGAGGGAACAATCAGCCCCAGCATTTT.

This clone was counted many times. A single base separates this from a much larger clone, so it may be a read error. The chain recombines TRBV30 with TRBJ2-6; D is uncertain. Germline values: CDR1 GTSNPN, CDR2 SVGIG (reference sequence). Trimming stripped 2 bases from V and 4 bases from J, with 15 bases between. The CDR3 has 16 amino acids. The CDR3 DNA reads as TGTGCCTGGAGTCGCGTCGGGTCCGTCGGGGCCAACGTCCTGACTTTC. Translating it yields CAWSRVGSVGANVLTF.

A single count supports this clone. This sequence joins TRBV29-1 and TRBJ2-7; tentatively, D is TRBD1 or TRBD2 (5 bases each). The CDR3 covers 12 residues. V lost 5 bases, J lost 4 bases, and 12 bases lay in between. The germline V gene has CDR1 SQVTM and CDR2 ANQGSEA. The CDR3: CSVNDWGYEQYF. The CDR3 DNA follows: TGCAGCGTTAACGACTGGGGGTACGAGCAGTACTTC.

This clone was observed a handful of times. J is TRBJ2-3 and V is TRBV5-4; TRBD1 or TRBD2 may be the D gene (5 bases each). The CDR3 sequence is 17 residues long. V was clipped by 3 bases and J by 4 bases, with 21 bases between them. Germline CDR1 SGHNT, CDR2 YYREEE (reference sequence). The CDR3 is CASSSSPGPRVPDTQYF. In DNA, the CDR3 is TGTGCCAGCAGCTCGTCACCGGGACCACGAGTCCCAGATACGCAGTATTTT. Complete variable domain (other parts from reference TRBV5-4 and TRBJ2-3): ETGVTQSPTHLIKTRGQQVTLRCSSQSGHNTVSWYQQALGQGPQFIFQYYREEENGRGNFPPRFSGLQFPNYSSELNVNALELDDSALYLCASSSSPGPRVPDTQYFGPGTRLTVL.

This clone was counted many times. The gene calls are TRBV10-2 and TRBJ1-2; D not certain. The V gene lost 1 base and the J gene lost 6 bases, with 12 bases spanning the gap. The CDR3 covers 14 residues. The germline gives CDR1 WSHSY, CDR2 SAAADI. The CDR3 DNA sequence: TGCGCCAGCAGTGAGTATCCGCCGAGGGATGGCTACACCTTC. Encoded protein: CASSEYPPRDGYTF.

The CDR3 here is CASSGGIRQNEQFF. CDR3 in DNA: TGTGCCAGCAGCGGGGGGATCAGGCAAAATGAGCAGTTCTTC. The V gene is TRBV11-3, the J gene TRBJ2-1, with a possible D match to TRBD2 (6 bases). In germline, CDR1 is SGHNT, CDR2 YENEEA. The CDR3 runs 14 residues. With 5 bases removed from V and 7 bases from J, the gap between germline ends came to 15 bases.

This clone was detected a few times. The chain recombines TRBV4-1 with TRBJ1-2; D is unresolved. Deletions cut 2 bases from V and 6 bases from J, with 13 bases between. CDR1 is MGHRA, CDR2 YSYEKL, per germline. This CDR3 comprises 14 residues. CDR3 sequence (DNA): TGCGCCAGCAGCCAATTAGGGTTTATGGATGGCTACACCTTC. It specifies CASSQLGFMDGYTF.